The 31 T cell receptor beta chains below come from one sample, sequenced in a study of blood T cell repertoires in COVID-19. The method was immunoSEQ multiplex PCR; TCRdb's version includes in-frame clones alone and lacks a portion of them. Of about 70,000 clones in the sample, under 85% were seen once. Sequenced material: peripheral blood. All receptors derive from a human donor in a cohort sampled during active COVID-19.

The genes are TRBV5-1 and TRBJ1-2, with unresolved D. The CDR3 consists of 12 residues. Per the germline V gene, CDR1 is SGHRS and CDR2 is YFSETQ. V lost 4 bases to trimming and J lost 0 bases, with 4 bases between them. CDR3 sequence: CASSNTNYGYTF. The CDR3 bases are TGCGCCAGCAGCAATACTAACTATGGCTACACCTTC. Full variable domain (missing parts from reference TRBV5-1 and TRBJ1-2): KAGVTQTPRYLIKTRGQQVTLSCSPISGHRSVSWYQQTPGQGLQFLFEYFSETQRNKGNFPGRFSGRQFSNSRSEMNVSTLELGDSALYLCASSNTNYGYTFGSGTRLTVV.

The V call is TRBV7-9, the J call TRBJ2-3; tentatively, D is TRBD2 (6 bases). Germline V lookup: CDR1 SEHNR, CDR2 FQNEAQ (reference sequence). Trimming took off 5 bases at V and 7 bases at J, with 22 bases between the two ends. The CDR3 length is 16 residues. Here the CDR3 reads CASSPTGSGSWNTQYF. The CDR3 DNA follows: TGTGCCAGCAGCCCGACCGGGAGCGGATCTTGGAATACGCAGTATTTT.

The CDR3 loop is CASSPGTDYGYTF. CDR3 DNA sequence: TGTGCCAGCTCACCCGGGACAGATTATGGCTACACCTTC. This chain uses TRBV18 with TRBJ1-2; 7 bases line up with TRBD1. CDR1 is KGHSH, CDR2 LQKENI, per germline. The trim removed 3 bases at V and 5 bases at J, leaving 3 bases unmatched. CDR3 length equals 13 residues.

In its sample, this clone was seen a few times. The chain carries TRBV18 and TRBJ1-1; tentatively, D is TRBD1 (5 bases). CDR3 length: 14 amino acids. CDR1 is KGHSH, CDR2 LQKENI, per germline. V was cut by 6 bases and J by 3 bases, with 14 bases left in between. CDR3 in DNA: TGTGCCAGCTCCGTTTGGGGGGTTGACACTGAAGCTTTCTTT. Encoded protein: CASSVWGVDTEAFF.

The rearrangement joins TRBV7-2 to TRBJ2-1, with D perhaps TRBD2 (6 bases). CDR3 size: 14 residues. Per the germline V gene, CDR1 is SGHTA and CDR2 is FQGNSA. The ends were cut back, 4 bases at V and 8 bases at J, with 15 bases in the middle. The CDR3 coding sequence is TGTGCCAGCAGCTGGCGGGGTCCCCAGGATGAGCAGTTCTTC. Protein: CASSWRGPQDEQFF.

The J gene is TRBJ2-7, the V gene TRBV18; perhaps TRBD1 as D (5 bases). The CDR3 covers 14 residues. Trimming removed 2 bases at V and 1 base at J, with 9 bases between. From germline, CDR1 is KGHSH and CDR2 LQKENI. Here the CDR3 reads CASSPAPGSYEQYF. For the CDR3, the DNA is TGTGCCAGCTCACCAGCCCCAGGGTCCTACGAGCAGTACTTC.

The rearrangement joins TRBV6-1 to TRBJ2-3; TRBD2 matches at 7 bases. V lost 2 bases and J lost 5; bases outside the gene matches: 10. Per germline, CDR1 MNHNS and CDR2 SASEGT. The CDR3 spans 16 residues. The CDR3 region is CASSEYGPPGGDTQYF. The CDR3 DNA reads as TGTGCCAGCAGTGAATACGGCCCCCCGGGGGGAGATACGCAGTATTTT.

The chain carries TRBV7-3 and TRBJ1-2, with TRBD1 matching over 9 bases. The germline V gene encodes CDR1 SGHTA and CDR2 FQGTGA. There are 16 residues in the CDR3. J lost 4 bases, V lost 5 bases, and 11 bases had no gene match. The CDR3: CASSPYGTGRSYGYTF. The CDR3 DNA follows: TGTGCCAGCAGCCCTTACGGGACAGGGCGTTCCTATGGCTACACCTTC.

In regard to this clone: The same CDR3 also results from other DNA sequences found in this sample. The chain uses TRBV5-1 and TRBJ2-7; 7 nucleotides align to TRBD1. The CDR3 is 13 residues long. The germline gives CDR1 SGHRS, CDR2 YFSETQ. V was clipped by 2 bases and J by 3 bases; unmatched bases: 2. CDR3 amino acids: CASSFSGGYEQYF. For the CDR3, the DNA is TGCGCCAGCAGCTTTTCAGGGGGCTACGAGCAGTACTTC.

This clone was seen a handful of times. The V and J genes are TRBV11-1 and TRBJ1-1; 11 bases line up with TRBD1. V was clipped by 5 bases and J by 4 bases; unmatched bases: 6. The V gene's germline CDR1 is SGHAT and CDR2 FQDESV (reference sequence). The CDR3 has 15 residues. CDR3 sequence: CASSRGTGGSTEAFF. The CDR3 nucleotides are TGTGCCAGCAGCCGGGGGACAGGGGGAAGCACTGAAGCTTTCTTT.

Only one count was recorded for this clone. J is TRBJ2-7 and V is TRBV6-5; tentatively, D is TRBD1 (6 bases). This CDR3 region has 14 residues. Trimming took 2 bases from V and 0 from J, leaving 8 bases between them. Germline assignment: CDR1 MNHEY and CDR2 SVGAGI. This CDR3 reads CASSYQGPSYEQYF. The CDR3, as DNA: TGTGCCAGCAGTTACCAGGGGCCCTCCTACGAGCAGTACTTC.

V usage is TRBV11-3 and J usage is TRBJ1-3; the match to TRBD1 covers 7 bases. This CDR3 spans 14 amino acids. J lost 3 bases, V lost 5 bases, and 4 bases had no gene match. CDR1 is SGHNT, CDR2 YENEEA, per germline. DNA for the CDR3: TGTGCCAGCAGCCGAGGGGGCGATGGAAACACCATATATTTT. This sequence encodes CASSRGGDGNTIYF.

This clone was counted between two and nine times. V is TRBV9 and J is TRBJ2-3, with D possibly matching TRBD2 (6 bases). From germline, CDR1 is SGDLS and CDR2 YYNGEE. This CDR3 is built from 17 residues. The ends were cut back, 3 bases at V and 4 bases at J, with 21 bases in the middle. CDR3 residues: CASSAQAAGNRPDTQYF. The CDR3 bases are TGTGCCAGCAGCGCTCAGGCGGCGGGGAACCGGCCAGATACGCAGTATTTT.

The chain couples TRBV7-2 to TRBJ2-7; D gene unclear. Germline CDR1 is SGHTA and CDR2 is FQGNSA. CDR3 size: 14 residues. Trimming left V 5 bases short and J 3 bases short, with 14 bases between. CDR3 in amino acids: CASSLSGYNYEQYF. DNA for the CDR3: TGTGCCAGCAGCCTCTCGGGTTACAACTACGAGCAGTACTTC.

The V and J genes are TRBV6-5 and TRBJ1-5; perhaps TRBD1 as D (5 bases). The CDR3 is made up of 13 amino acids. In germline, CDR1 is MNHEY, CDR2 SVGAGI. V was pared by 5 bases and J by 5 bases, with 10 bases between. The CDR3 region is CASSRGGDQPQHF. CDR3 nucleotide sequence: TGTGCCAGCAGTCGGGGGGGGGATCAGCCCCAGCATTTT.

This rearrangement joins TRBV9 to TRBJ2-1, with 8 bases that match TRBD2. The CDR3 is 15 residues long. From germline, CDR1 is SGDLS and CDR2 YYNGEE. The ends lost 6 bases at V and 3 bases at J; junction bases unmatched: 8. CDR3 DNA: TGTGCCAGCACGCTGGGGACTAGAAACTACAATGAGCAGTTCTTC. Protein product: CASTLGTRNYNEQFF. The full variable domain, with the rest looked up from reference TRBV9 and TRBJ2-1, is DSGVTQTPKHLITATGQRVTLRCSPRSGDLSVYWYQQSLDQGLQFLIQYYNGEERAKGNILERFSAQQFPDLHSELNLSSLELGDSALYFCASTLGTRNYNEQFFGPGTRLTVL.

This rearrangement joins TRBV6-4 to TRBJ2-3; 9 bases are a match to TRBD2. CDR1 and CDR2 from the germline V gene are MRHNA and SNTAGT. Trimming at V came to 3 bases and at J to 2 bases, leaving 6 bases not matched to a gene. CDR3 length equals 16 residues. The CDR3 DNA reads as TGTGCCAGCAGTGAACAGGCTAGCGGGGACACAGATACGCAGTATTTT. Protein: CASSEQASGDTDTQYF.

The chain employs TRBV4-1 and TRBJ2-4; TRBD2 matches at 14 bases. The CDR3 loop spans 17 amino acids. CDR1 and CDR2 (germline): MGHRA, YSYEKL. The J segment lost 1 base and the V segment lost 2 bases, leaving 1 base of the junction unmatched. CDR3 loop: CASSQRTSGGAKNIQYF. DNA of the CDR3: TGCGCCAGCAGCCAACGGACTAGCGGGGGGGCCAAAAACATTCAGTACTTC.

This clone occurred once. V and J are TRBV30 and TRBJ2-7; a possible D gene is TRBD2 (5 bases). V was trimmed by 2 bases and J by 0 bases, leaving 11 bases between them. Germline-derived CDR1 and CDR2 are GTSNPN and SVGIG (reference sequence). The CDR3 spans 14 residues. The CDR3, as DNA: TGTGCCTGGAGTCCCTGGGCGGGCTCCTACGAGCAGTACTTC. Protein: CAWSPWAGSYEQYF.

The chain employs TRBV18 and TRBJ2-2; TRBD1 matches 9 bases. CDR3 length: 15 amino acids. Per germline, CDR1 KGHSH and CDR2 LQKENI. The ends lost 3 bases at V and 3 bases at J; junction bases unmatched: 2. The CDR3 nucleotides read TGTGCCAGCTCACCCGGGACAGGGCACACCGGGGAGCTGTTTTTT. Its translation: CASSPGTGHTGELFF.

This clone turned up a few times. V usage is TRBV5-1 and J usage is TRBJ2-5; 7 bases match TRBD1. This CDR3 has 14 residues. Germline V gene lookup returns CDR1 SGHRS and CDR2 YFSETQ. V shed 4 bases and J 2 bases; nucleotides not matched to a gene: 5. The CDR3 sequence: CASSPGQEQETQYF. The CDR3, as DNA: TGCGCCAGCAGCCCAGGACAGGAACAAGAGACCCAGTACTTC.

The genes are TRBV19 and TRBJ1-5; D gene uncertain. Germline V gene lookup returns CDR1 LNHDA and CDR2 SQIVND (reference sequence). The CDR3 length is 15 residues. V dropped 5 bases and J dropped 1 base, with 12 bases sitting between them. The CDR3 is CASSRPRRSNQPQHF. The DNA for the CDR3 is TGTGCCAGTAGTCGACCCCGGAGGAGCAATCAGCCCCAGCATTTT. The full variable domain, its missing parts supplied by reference TRBV19 and TRBJ1-5, is DGGITQSPKYLFRKEGQNVTLSCEQNLNHDAMYWYRQDPGQGLRLIYYSQIVNDFQKGDIAEGYSVSREKKESFPLTVTSAQKNPTAFYLCASSRPRRSNQPQHFGDGTRLSIL.

The V and J genes are TRBV10-2 and TRBJ1-2; D not certain. Deletions cut 8 bases from V and 7 bases from J, with 23 bases between. Per the germline V gene, CDR1 is WSHSY and CDR2 is SAAADI. The CDR3 is 15 amino acids. Here the CDR3 DNA reads TGCGCCAGCGGCATAGAAGGTGTTGCTTCGGGTGGCTACACCTTC. It specifies CASGIEGVASGGYTF.

CDR3 sequence reads: CASSLRGSGTEAFF. CDR3 coding DNA: TGTGCCAGCAGCTTAAGAGGGAGTGGGACTGAAGCTTTCTTT. This chain connects TRBV7-3 to TRBJ1-1; D is undetermined. The CDR3 totals 14 residues. V lost 1 base and J 5 bases, leaving 11 bases between the germline ends. Germline V CDR1 and CDR2: SGHTA, FQGTGA.

The V gene is TRBV9, the J gene TRBJ1-2; maybe TRBD1 (5 bases). Germline V gives CDR1 SGDLS, CDR2 YYNGEE. V shed 0 bases and J shed 8 bases, with 14 bases lying between them. The CDR3 runs 14 residues. The CDR3 bases are TGTGCCAGCAGCGTAGAAGGAGGGGCGCTGGGCTACACCTTC. Translating gives CASSVEGGALGYTF.

V and J are TRBV9 and TRBJ1-1; D is undetermined. Germline-derived CDR1 and CDR2 are SGDLS and YYNGEE. Trimming left V 6 bases short and J 0 bases short, with 9 bases between. The CDR3 contains 13 residues. This chain's CDR3 is CASTVGVNTEAFF. The CDR3 DNA is TGTGCCAGCACGGTCGGGGTGAACACTGAAGCTTTCTTT.

The chain links TRBV24-1 to TRBJ1-1; 9 nucleotides align to TRBD1. The CDR3 loop spans 13 amino acids. The junction had 6 bases not matched to a gene; V was cut back by 10 bases and J by 4 bases. Looked up from germline, CDR1 is KGHDR and CDR2 is SFDVKD. Here the CDR3 reads CATRGQGGTEAFF. The CDR3 coding sequence is TGTGCCACGAGGGGACAGGGCGGCACTGAAGCTTTCTTT.

The chain employs TRBV5-1 and TRBJ1-2; TRBD1 aligns across 8 bases. The germline gives CDR1 SGHRS, CDR2 YFSETQ. J lost 3 bases, V lost 4 bases, and 5 bases had no gene match. CDR3 length equals 14 residues. CDR3 bases: TGCGCCAGCAGCAGGACAGGGCAGGACTATGGCTACACCTTC. This codes for CASSRTGQDYGYTF. Together with reference TRBV5-1 and TRBJ1-2, the CDR3 gives the full variable domain: KAGVTQTPRYLIKTRGQQVTLSCSPISGHRSVSWYQQTPGQGLQFLFEYFSETQRNKGNFPGRFSGRQFSNSRSEMNVSTLELGDSALYLCASSRTGQDYGYTFGSGTRLTVV.

J is TRBJ2-1 and V is TRBV4-2; no reliable D call. Germline-derived CDR1 and CDR2 are LGHNA and YNFKEQ. The CDR3 is 16 amino acids. V dropped 0 bases and J dropped 3 bases, with 12 bases sitting between them. CDR3 in DNA: TGTGCCAGCAGCCAAGACTATTCATACAGCTACAATGAGCAGTTCTTC. It codes for CASSQDYSYSYNEQFF.

The rearrangement links TRBV2 to TRBJ2-2; 7 bases fit TRBD2. The V gene end was trimmed by 3 bases and the J gene end by 7 bases; junction bases not matched to a gene: 14. The length of the CDR3 is 17 residues. Looked up from germline, CDR1 is SNHLY and CDR2 is FYNNEI. CDR3 coding DNA: TGTGCCAGCAGTGAGGTTAGCGGGCCCGCGCCGGACGGGGAGCTGTTTTTT. Its translation is CASSEVSGPAPDGELFF.

This clone was seen more than once but under ten times. This chain connects TRBV9 to TRBJ1-1; no definite D call. Germline V gene sequence: CDR1 SGDLS, CDR2 YYNGEE. The CDR3 totals 14 residues. V shed 2 bases and J shed 1 base, with 9 bases lying between them. The CDR3 coding sequence is TGTGCCAGCAGCGTTACCGGGGAGAACACTGAAGCTTTCTTT. This codes for CASSVTGENTEAFF. Complete variable domain (other parts from reference TRBV9 and TRBJ1-1): DSGVTQTPKHLITATGQRVTLRCSPRSGDLSVYWYQQSLDQGLQFLIQYYNGEERAKGNILERFSAQQFPDLHSELNLSSLELGDSALYFCASSVTGENTEAFFGQGTRLTVV.